The clone carrying this T cell receptor beta chain was picked up a small number of times. Its antigen is still unknown. 60 Vbeta and 13 Jbeta primers were used in PCR. Here immunoSEQ multiplex PCR was the method, and the copy in TCRdb shows in-frame clones only, minus some. The data show about 160,000 clones, around 84% seen once. This record belongs to a study of cytomegalovirus exposure and HLA in healthy donors. Overall study context: A prior analysis found about 120 million unique TCR beta sequences from 150 million to 200 million T cells.

Study-wide results and caveats: In vitro assays verified that three CMV-associated chains recognized CMV antigens specifically. As was reported, the classifier diagnosed cytomegalovirus status with high specificity and sensitivity.

This CDR3 is built from 11 residues. Germline V gene data show CDR1 as MNHEY and CDR2 as SMNVEV (reference sequence). V was clipped by 4 bases and J by 4 bases, with 5 bases between them. Sequenced input: PBMCs. This TCR was sampled from a male donor in good health and CMV-seropositive. The genes are TRBV27 and TRBJ2-7; D is uncertain. CDR3 nucleotides: TGTGCCAGCAGTTCGTTTTACGAGCAGTACTTC. Residues: CASSSFYEQYF.